A single sample is the source of the 7 T cell receptor beta chains below, sequenced in a study of OX40 agonist ivuxolimab in advanced cancers. Produced via immunoSEQ multiplex PCR; TCRdb's table is partial and in-frame only. The repertoire has fewer than 25,000 clones, about 88% of them found once; the top ten carry about a third. Source: CD4+ or CD8+ T cells sorted from blood, taken in a trial of the OX40 agonist ivuxolimab. These receptors were taken from an adult with an advanced solid tumor such as melanoma, head and neck, liver or kidney cancer.

V and J are TRBV5-6 and TRBJ1-3; D might be TRBD1 (5 bases). Germline loops: CDR1 SGHDT, CDR2 YYEEEE. V dropped 4 bases and J dropped 0 bases, with 11 bases sitting between them. The CDR3 length is 15 residues. CDR3: CASSPGTLSGNTIYF. CDR3 coding DNA: TGTGCCAGCAGCCCAGGGACCCTCTCTGGAAACACCATATATTTT.

The rearrangement links TRBV5-1 to TRBJ2-3, with a tentative D call TRBD2 (6 bases). V was cut by 1 base and J by 0 bases, with 15 bases left in between. This CDR3 has 17 amino acids. Germline V gene lookup returns CDR1 SGHRS and CDR2 YFSETQ. The CDR3 coding sequence is TGCGCCAGCAGCTTGAAGCTTGGGCGGGGTAGCACAGATACGCAGTATTTT. Translation: CASSLKLGRGSTDTQYF.

The CDR3 protein is CASSGQKRTEAFF. Here the CDR3 DNA reads TGTGCCAGCAGCGGACAGAAACGCACTGAAGCTTTCTTT. The V gene is TRBV2, the J gene TRBJ1-1; tentative D call: TRBD1 (6 bases). Germline V gives CDR1 SNHLY, CDR2 FYNNEI. The CDR3 sequence is 13 residues long. V was pared by 6 bases and J by 4 bases, with 12 bases between.

In its sample, this clone was seen a few times. This chain connects TRBV28 to TRBJ1-2, with D maybe TRBD1 (5 bases). The CDR3 consists of 12 residues. Germline CDR1 MDHEN, CDR2 SYDVKM. Between the trimmed V and J ends, which lost 5 bases and 7 bases, there was a span of 11 bases. The CDR3 DNA is TGTGCCAGCAGTAACCGACAGTCTGGCTACACCTTC. Its protein is CASSNRQSGYTF.

This clone has a handful of counts. The chain links TRBV19 to TRBJ2-6, with no clear D. V lost 1 base, J lost 0 bases, and 4 bases lay in between. The CDR3 is 15 residues long. In germline, CDR1 is LNHDA, CDR2 SQIVND (reference sequence). This chain's CDR3 is CASSIAASGANVLTF. CDR3 DNA: TGTGCCAGTAGTATAGCGGCCTCTGGGGCCAACGTCCTGACTTTC.

The chain combines TRBV6-1 with TRBJ2-7, with 7 bases aligning to TRBD1. CDR1 and CDR2 (germline): MNHNS, SASEGT. Trimming removed 4 bases from V and 5 bases from J; junction bases left unmatched: 11. The CDR3 runs 15 residues. DNA for the CDR3: TGTGCCAGCAGTGGAGGACAGGTCTCCCTTCACGAGCAGTACTTC. It yields the protein CASSGGQVSLHEQYF.

The rearrangement uses TRBV4-2 and TRBJ1-5; D perhaps matches TRBD1 (6 bases). The CDR3 contains 13 residues. Germline CDR1 reads LGHNA; CDR2 reads YNFKEQ. V was shortened by 4 bases and J by 5 bases, with 9 bases between the two germline ends. CDR3 DNA: TGTGCCAGCAGCCGTGAGGGGGATCAGCCCCAGCATTTT. Protein product: CASSREGDQPQHF.